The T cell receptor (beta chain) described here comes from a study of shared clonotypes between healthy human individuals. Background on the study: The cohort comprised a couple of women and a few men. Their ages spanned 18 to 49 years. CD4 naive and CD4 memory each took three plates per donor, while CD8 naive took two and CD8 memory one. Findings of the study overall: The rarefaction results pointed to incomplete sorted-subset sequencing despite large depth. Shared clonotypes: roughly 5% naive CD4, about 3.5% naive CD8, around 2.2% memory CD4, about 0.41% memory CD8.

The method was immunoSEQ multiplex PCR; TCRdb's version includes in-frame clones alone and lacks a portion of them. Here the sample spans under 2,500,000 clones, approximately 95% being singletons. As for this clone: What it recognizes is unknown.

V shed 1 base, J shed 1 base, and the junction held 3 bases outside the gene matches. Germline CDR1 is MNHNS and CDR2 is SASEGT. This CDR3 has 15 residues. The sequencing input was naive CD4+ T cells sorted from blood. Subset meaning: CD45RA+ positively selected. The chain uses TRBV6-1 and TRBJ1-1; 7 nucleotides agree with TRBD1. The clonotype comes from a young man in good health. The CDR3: CASSEEGARNTEAFF. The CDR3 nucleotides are TGTGCCAGCAGTGAAGAGGGGGCGAGGAACACTGAAGCTTTCTTT.